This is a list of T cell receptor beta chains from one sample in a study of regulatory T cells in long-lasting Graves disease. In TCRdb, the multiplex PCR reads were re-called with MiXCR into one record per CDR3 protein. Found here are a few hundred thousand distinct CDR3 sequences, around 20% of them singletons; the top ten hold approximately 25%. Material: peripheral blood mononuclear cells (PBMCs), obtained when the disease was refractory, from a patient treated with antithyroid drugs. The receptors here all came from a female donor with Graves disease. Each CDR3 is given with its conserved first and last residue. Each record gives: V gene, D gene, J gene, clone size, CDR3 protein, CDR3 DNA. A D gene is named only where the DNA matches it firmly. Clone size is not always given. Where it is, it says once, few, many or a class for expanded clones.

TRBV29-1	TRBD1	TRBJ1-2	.	CSAYRDSYGYTF	TGCAGCGCCTACCGGGACAGCTATGGCTACACCTTC
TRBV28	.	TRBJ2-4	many	CASHSPQKNIQYF	TGTGCCAGCCACAGCCCCCAGAAAAACATTCAGTACTTC
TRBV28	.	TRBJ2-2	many	CASSLFRTEANTGELFF	TGTGCCAGCAGTTTATTCCGGACTGAGGCGAACACCGGGGAGCTGTTTTTT
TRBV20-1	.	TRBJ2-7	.	CSAREVGFSSYEQYF	TGCAGTGCTAGAGAGGTTGGCTTTTCCTCCTACGAGCAGTACTTC
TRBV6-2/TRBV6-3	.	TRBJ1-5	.	CASSYSGDYSNQPQHF	TGTGCCAGCAGTTACTCGGGGGATTATAGCAATCAGCCCCAGCATTTT
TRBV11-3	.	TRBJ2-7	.	CASSLGPGGAQYF	TGTGCCAGCAGCTTGGGACCTGGCGGGGCGCAGTACTTC
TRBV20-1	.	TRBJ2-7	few	CSMGRTTYEQYF	TGCAGTATGGGGAGGACTACCTACGAGCAGTACTTC
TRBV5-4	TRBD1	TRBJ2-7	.	CASSPWLQGAYEQYF	TGTGCCAGCAGCCCATGGTTACAGGGGGCCTACGAGCAGTACTTC
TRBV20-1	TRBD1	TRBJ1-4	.	CSASDRENEKLFF	TGCAGTGCTAGTGACAGGGAAAATGAAAAACTGTTTTTT
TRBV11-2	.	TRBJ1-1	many	CASSLGGFNTEAFF	TGTGCCAGCAGCTTAGGGGGCTTTAACACTGAAGCTTTCTTT
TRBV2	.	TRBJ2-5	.	CASRAGDPETQYF	TGTGCCAGCAGGGCCGGGGATCCGGAGACCCAGTACTTC
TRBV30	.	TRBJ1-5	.	CAWSLNGAGDRQPQHF	TGTGCCTGGAGTCTGAATGGGGCCGGGGACCGTCAGCCCCAGCATTTT
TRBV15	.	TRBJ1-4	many	CATSRDVASNEKLFF	TGTGCCACCAGCAGAGATGTGGCCAGCAATGAAAAACTGTTTTTT
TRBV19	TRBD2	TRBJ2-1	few	CASSSKREGPNEQFF	TGTGCCAGTAGTTCAAAGCGGGAGGGCCCCAATGAGCAGTTCTTC
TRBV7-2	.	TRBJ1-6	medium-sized	CASSQSSNSPLHF	TGTGCCAGCAGCCAGTCGAGCAATTCACCCCTCCACTTT
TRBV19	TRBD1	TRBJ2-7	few	CASSIQGGGTGAYEQYF	TGTGCCAGTAGTATACAGGGCGGCGGGACAGGGGCCTACGAGCAGTACTTC
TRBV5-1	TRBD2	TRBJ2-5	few	CASSLGTSAKETQYF	TGCGCCAGCAGCTTGGGGACTAGCGCCAAAGAGACCCAGTACTTC
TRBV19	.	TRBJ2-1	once	CATTTGNNEQFF	TGTGCCACTACGACAGGTAACAATGAGCAGTTCTTC
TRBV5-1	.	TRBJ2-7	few	CASSLGGQQGEQYF	TGCGCCAGCAGCTTGGGGGGCCAGCAGGGCGAGCAGTACTTC
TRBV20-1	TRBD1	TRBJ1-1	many	CSAPQGDTEAFF	TGCAGTGCTCCGCAGGGGGACACTGAAGCTTTCTTT
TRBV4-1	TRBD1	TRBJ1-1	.	CASSRSGQGDTEAFF	TGCGCCAGCAGCCGGTCCGGACAGGGGGACACTGAAGCTTTCTTT
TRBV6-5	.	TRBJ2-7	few	CASSSDISSYEQYF	TGTGCCAGCAGTTCCGACATTTCCTCCTACGAGCAGTACTTC
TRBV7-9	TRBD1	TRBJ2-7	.	CASSRDRAYYEQYF	TGTGCCAGCAGCCGGGACAGGGCATACTACGAGCAGTACTTC
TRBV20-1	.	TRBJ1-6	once	CSASYAGNSPLHF	TGCAGTGCTAGCTATGCAGGGAACTCACCCCTCCACTTT
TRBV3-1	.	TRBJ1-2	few	CASSQKSNGYTF	TGTGCCAGCAGCCAAAAGAGCAATGGCTACACCTTC
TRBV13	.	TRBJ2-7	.	CASSQLPYEQYF	TGTGCCAGCAGCCAATTGCCTTACGAGCAGTACTTC
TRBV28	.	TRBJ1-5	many	CASTSDSPRGYLLPQHF	TGTGCCAGCACCTCCGACAGCCCCCGCGGATATCTGTTGCCCCAGCATTTT
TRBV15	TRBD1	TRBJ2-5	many	CATSTDSRFDRGINQETQYF	TGTGCCACCAGCACGGACTCCCGATTTGACAGGGGGATTAACCAAGAGACCCAGTACTTC
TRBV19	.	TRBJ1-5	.	CASSIFSYGQPQHF	TGTGCCAGTAGTATCTTCTCCTATGGCCAGCCCCAGCATTTT
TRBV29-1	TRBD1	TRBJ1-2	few	CSVGDRGGGYTF	TGCAGCGTTGGTGACAGGGGAGGGGGCTACACCTTC
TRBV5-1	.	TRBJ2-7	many	CASSESINEQYF	TGCGCCAGCAGCGAATCAATCAACGAGCAGTACTTC
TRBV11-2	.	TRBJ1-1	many	CASSGMNTEAFF	TGTGCCAGCAGTGGAATGAACACTGAAGCTTTCTTT
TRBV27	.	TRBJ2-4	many	CASSPPQGRSIQYF	TGTGCCAGCAGTCCCCCCCAAGGTAGAAGCATTCAGTACTTC
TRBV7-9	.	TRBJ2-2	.	CASSWVGKNTGELFF	TGTGCCAGCAGCTGGGTTGGTAAAAACACCGGGGAGCTGTTTTTT
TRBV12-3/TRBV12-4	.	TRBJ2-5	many	CASSFRASKETQYF	TGTGCCAGCAGTTTCAGGGCCTCAAAGGAGACCCAGTACTTC
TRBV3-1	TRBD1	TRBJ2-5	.	CASTGTVGAKTQYF	TGTGCCAGCACCGGGACAGTGGGAGCCAAGACCCAGTACTTC
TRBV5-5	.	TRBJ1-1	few	CASSSPGASEVFF	TGTGCCAGCAGCAGTCCCGGGGCCTCGGAAGTTTTCTTT